This T cell receptor beta chain was sequenced during a study of T cell changes during pregnancy in multiple sclerosis. Measured with immunoSEQ multiplex PCR; TCRdb has only the in-frame clones, and not every one. Among about 50,000 clones listed, 80% to 95% were seen once. Germline V gives CDR1 KGHSH, CDR2 LQKENI. This CDR3 comprises 14 residues. After removal of 6 bases from V and 7 bases from J, the junction contained 9 bases not matched to a gene. The sequence was obtained from a female donor with multiple sclerosis, enrolled in a pregnancy study. The sequences come from CD4+ T cells from peripheral blood mononuclear cells, collected after pregnancy. V is TRBV18 and J is TRBJ1-5; 7 nucleotides align to TRBD1. The CDR3 is CASSQQGTGQPQHF. The DNA for the CDR3 is TGTGCCAGCTCGCAACAGGGGACGGGGCAGCCCCAGCATTTT.